This T cell receptor (beta chain) is drawn from a study of cytomegalovirus exposure and HLA in healthy donors. About the study: Later, an analysis reported that the 110 or so validation repertoires had used the same platform as the approximately 680 first-cohort repertoires.

The CDR3 is made up of 14 amino acids. The germline gives CDR1 MGHRA, CDR2 YSYEKL. Trimming took off 1 base at V and 8 bases at J, with 12 bases between the two ends. TCRdb keeps only in-frame clones here, not all; method: immunoSEQ multiplex PCR. The sample consists of about 110,000 clones, roughly 90% of them appearing once. This chain connects TRBV4-1 to TRBJ2-1; D not certain. Sample: PBMCs. The TCR comes from a woman aged 30 to 39 in good health and CMV-seropositive. In nucleotides, the CDR3 is TGCGCCAGCAGCCAAGGTAGCCCCCCCGATGAGCAGTTCTTC. This sequence encodes CASSQGSPPDEQFF.